The present TCR beta chain was sequenced within a study of cytomegalovirus exposure and HLA in healthy donors. Losses at the gene ends were 3 bases for V and 5 bases for J; bases not matched to a gene: 9. Germline CDR1 and CDR2: KGHSH and LQKENI. The CDR3 contains 16 residues. Primers included in the PCR were 60 Vbeta and 13 Jbeta primers. Measured with immunoSEQ multiplex PCR; TCRdb has only the in-frame clones, and not every one. The sample lists about 130,000 clones, more than 60% seen once, with approximately 2.1% in the top ten. This clone showed up just a few times. The V call is TRBV18, the J call TRBJ2-2, with TRBD1 identical over 7 bases. Sequencing was carried out using PBMCs. This clonotype was obtained from a woman in her thirties or forties in good health and CMV-seropositive. CDR3 coding DNA: TGTGCCAGCTCACCCGGACAGGTTGGGATGACCGGGGAGCTGTTTTTT. As protein: CASSPGQVGMTGELFF.